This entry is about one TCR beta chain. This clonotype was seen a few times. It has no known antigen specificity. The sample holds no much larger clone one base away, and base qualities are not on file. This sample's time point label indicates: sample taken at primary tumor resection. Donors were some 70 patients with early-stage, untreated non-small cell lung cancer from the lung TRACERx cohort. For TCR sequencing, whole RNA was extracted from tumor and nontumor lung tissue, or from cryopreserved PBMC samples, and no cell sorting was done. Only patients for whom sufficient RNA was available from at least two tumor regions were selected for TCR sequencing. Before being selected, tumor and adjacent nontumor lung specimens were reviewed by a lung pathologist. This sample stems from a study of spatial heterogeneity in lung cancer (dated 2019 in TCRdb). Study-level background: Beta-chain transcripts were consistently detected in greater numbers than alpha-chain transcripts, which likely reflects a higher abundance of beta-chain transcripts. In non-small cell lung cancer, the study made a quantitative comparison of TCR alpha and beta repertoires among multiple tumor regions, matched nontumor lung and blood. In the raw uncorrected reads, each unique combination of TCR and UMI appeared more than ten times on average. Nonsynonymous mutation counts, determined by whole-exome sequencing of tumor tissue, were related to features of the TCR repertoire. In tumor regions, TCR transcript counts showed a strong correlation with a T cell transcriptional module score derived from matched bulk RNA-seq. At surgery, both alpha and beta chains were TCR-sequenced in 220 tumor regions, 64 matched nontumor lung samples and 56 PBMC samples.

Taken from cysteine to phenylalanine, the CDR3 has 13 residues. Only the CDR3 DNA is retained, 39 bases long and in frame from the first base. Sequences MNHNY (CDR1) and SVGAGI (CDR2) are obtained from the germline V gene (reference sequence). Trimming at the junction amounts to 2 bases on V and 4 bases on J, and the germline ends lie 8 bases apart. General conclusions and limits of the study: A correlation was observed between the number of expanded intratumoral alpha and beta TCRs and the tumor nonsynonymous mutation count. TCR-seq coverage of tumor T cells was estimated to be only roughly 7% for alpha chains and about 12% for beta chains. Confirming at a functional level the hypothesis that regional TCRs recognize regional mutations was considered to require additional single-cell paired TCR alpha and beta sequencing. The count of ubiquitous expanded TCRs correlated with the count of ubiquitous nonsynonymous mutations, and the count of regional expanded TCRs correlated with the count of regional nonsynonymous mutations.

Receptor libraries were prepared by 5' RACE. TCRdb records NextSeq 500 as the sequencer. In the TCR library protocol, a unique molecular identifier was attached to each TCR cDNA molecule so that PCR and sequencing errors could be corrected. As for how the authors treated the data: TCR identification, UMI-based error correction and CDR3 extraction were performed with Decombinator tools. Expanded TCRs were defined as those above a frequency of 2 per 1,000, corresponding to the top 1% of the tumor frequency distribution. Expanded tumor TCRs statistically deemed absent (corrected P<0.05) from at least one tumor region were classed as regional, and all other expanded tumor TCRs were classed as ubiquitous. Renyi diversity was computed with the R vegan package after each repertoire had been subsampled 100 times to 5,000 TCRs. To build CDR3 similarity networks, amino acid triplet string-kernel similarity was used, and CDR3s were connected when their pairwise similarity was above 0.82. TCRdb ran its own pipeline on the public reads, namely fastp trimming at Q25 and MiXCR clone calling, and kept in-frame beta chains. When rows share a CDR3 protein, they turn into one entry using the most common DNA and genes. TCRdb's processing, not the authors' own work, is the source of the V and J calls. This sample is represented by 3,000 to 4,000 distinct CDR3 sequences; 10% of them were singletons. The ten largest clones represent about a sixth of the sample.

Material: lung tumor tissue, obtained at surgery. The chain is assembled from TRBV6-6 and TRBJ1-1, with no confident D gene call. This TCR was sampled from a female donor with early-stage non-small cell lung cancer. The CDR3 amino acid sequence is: CASSYPQITEAFF. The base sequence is TGTGCCAGCAGTTACCCCCAGATCACTGAAGCTTTCTTT.